This T cell receptor beta chain was found in a study of CD8 T cells in ankylosing spondylitis. The study, taken as a whole, reports: Reportedly, disease-linked clones are significantly enriched in ankylosing spondylitis patients' matched synovial fluid. Disease-associated clones were CD8+ and fairly uncommon in peripheral blood. Characteristic of ankylosing spondylitis blood, it appeared, was a TCR beta motif comprising about 8 highly homologous variants.

Many counts were recorded for this clonotype. Its antigen is unknown. Per germline, CDR1 DFQATT and CDR2 SNEGSKA (reference sequence). Trimming left V 4 bases short and J 5 bases short, with 14 bases between. This CDR3 contains 13 residues. Using quantitative 5'-RACE with molecular barcodes, the authors made TCR beta libraries. Using its own MiXCR run on the 5' RACE reads, TCRdb lists one record per CDR3 protein. The sample consists of under 850,000 distinct CDR3 sequences, around 20% of them appearing once. Sequencing was done on a sample of blood, either unsorted or a sorted T cell fraction (not recorded which). The clonotype originates from a male donor with ankylosing spondylitis. The chain couples TRBV20-1 to TRBJ2-5, with a weak D call TRBD1 (6 bases). The CDR3 protein is CSATGQTDETQYF. Written as DNA, the CDR3 is TGCAGTGCTACCGGACAGACAGACGAGACCCAGTACTTC.